This entry lists 13 T cell receptor beta chains sequenced from one sample in a study of T-cell reconstitution after alpha-beta-depleted transplantation in children. Preparation of the TCRbeta library was carried out with unique molecular identifiers. In TCRdb, the PCR reads were re-called with MiXCR into one record per CDR3 protein. The sample carries 350,000 to 450,000 distinct CDR3 sequences, about 14% recorded once. Sequencing was performed on PBMCs, taken from the stem cell graft. These receptors all stem from a human donor who donated a stem cell graft to a child with Fanconi anemia.

The table lists this clonotype with a few counts. This chain connects TRBV9 to TRBJ2-5; D unclear. Trimming pared 2 bases from V and 1 base from J, leaving 12 bases between. Per the germline V gene, CDR1 is SGDLS and CDR2 is YYNGEE. The CDR3 is made up of 15 amino acids. In DNA, the CDR3 is TGTGCCAGCAGCGTGAACCCGCTTACCCAAGAGACCCAGTACTTC. Encoded protein: CASSVNPLTQETQYF.

The chain is built from TRBV4-3 and TRBJ1-1; no definite D call. There are 15 residues in the CDR3. V was clipped by 0 bases and J by 3 bases, with 11 bases between them. Looked up from germline, CDR1 is LGHNA and CDR2 is YSLEER. CDR3 sequence (DNA): TGCGCCAGCAGCCAAGATGCGTTTGGGGACACTGAAGCTTTCTTT. Translated: CASSQDAFGDTEAFF.

This clonotype was seen many times. The chain is built from TRBV12-3 or TRBV12-4 and TRBJ2-2; no firm D call. V lost 3 bases and J lost 4, with 12 bases in between. This CDR3 contains 15 residues. The CDR3 protein is CASSFSTQFTGELFF. The CDR3 bases are TGTGCCAGCAGTTTTTCCACCCAGTTCACCGGGGAGCTGTTTTTT.

The sample holds a few counts of this clonotype. The V and J genes are TRBV7-2 and TRBJ2-3; 9 nucleotides align to TRBD1. Germline-derived CDR1 and CDR2 are SGHTA and FQGNSA. V gave up 5 bases and J gave up 7 bases; unmatched junction bases: 10. This CDR3 comprises 15 residues. CDR3 DNA sequence: TGTGCCAGCAGCGCCCGCCGGGACAGGGTAAATACGCAGTATTTT. This gives the protein CASSARRDRVNTQYF.

J is TRBJ1-3 and V is TRBV15, with TRBD1 matching over 8 bases. This CDR3 spans 19 amino acids. V was clipped by 0 bases and J by 2 bases; unmatched bases: 12. Germline CDR1 and CDR2: LNHNV and YYDKDF (reference sequence). CDR3 in DNA: TGTGCCACCAGCAGAGATCCCCGCCCGACAGGGGATACTGGAAACACCATATATTTT. Its protein product is CATSRDPRPTGDTGNTIYF.

There are a few counts of this clonotype. The chain couples TRBV7-8 to TRBJ2-1, with 10 bases lining up with TRBD2. The V gene's germline CDR1 is SGHVS and CDR2 FQNEAQ. This CDR3 is built from 18 residues. Trimming removed 0 bases from V and 0 bases from J; junction bases left unmatched: 5. CDR3 sequence: CASSLASGGFSSYNEQFF. The CDR3 DNA reads TGTGCCAGCAGCTTAGCTAGCGGGGGGTTCAGCTCCTACAATGAGCAGTTCTTC.

The sample holds many counts of this clonotype. CDR3 nucleotide sequence: TGCGCCAGCAGCTTGGGGGGGACTGGCCACACAGATACGCAGTATTTT. This gives the protein CASSLGGTGHTDTQYF. This chain joins TRBV5-1 and TRBJ2-3, with a possible D match to TRBD2 (6 bases). Germline V lookup: CDR1 SGHRS, CDR2 YFSETQ. The length of the CDR3 is 16 residues. V dropped 0 bases and J dropped 2 bases, with 13 bases sitting between them.

The chain joins TRBV5-5 to TRBJ2-5, with D maybe TRBD2 (5 bases). The CDR3 extends over 15 amino acids. Trimming removed 2 bases from V and 2 bases from J, with 13 bases in between. CDR1 and CDR2 (germline): SGHKS, YYEKEE (reference sequence). CDR3 DNA: TGTGCCAGCAGCTTTGAGGGTTGGAGTCAAGAGACCCAGTACTTC. It codes for CASSFEGWSQETQYF.

This clonotype has more than one count but fewer than ten. The rearrangement uses TRBV7-9 and TRBJ1-1, with D unresolved. The V gene lost 4 bases and the J gene lost 4 bases, with 10 bases spanning the gap. The V gene's germline CDR1 is SEHNR and CDR2 FQNEAQ (reference sequence). The CDR3 contains 13 residues. CDR3 sequence: CASSSLKGTEAFF. The CDR3 nucleotides are TGTGCCAGCAGCTCCTTGAAGGGCACTGAAGCTTTCTTT.

This clonotype was picked up many times. The V gene is TRBV15, the J gene TRBJ1-5, with a possible D match to TRBD1 (5 bases). This CDR3 spans 13 amino acids. Trimming stripped 1 base from V and 11 bases from J, with 12 bases between. Germline CDR1 is LNHNV and CDR2 is YYDKDF (reference sequence). The CDR3 loop is CATSRGVEGAQHF. CDR3 coding DNA: TGTGCCACCAGCAGAGGGGTTGAAGGGGCCCAGCATTTT.

The chain links TRBV12-3 or TRBV12-4 to TRBJ2-5; D may be TRBD2 (6 bases). There are 13 residues in the CDR3. Trimming removed 5 bases from V and 7 bases from J, with 14 bases in between. CDR3 nucleotides: TGTGCCAGCAGTCCAGTACCCGGGGGGACCCAGTACTTC. Amino acids: CASSPVPGGTQYF.

V and J are TRBV27 and TRBJ1-2; 8 bases fit TRBD1. The length of the CDR3 is 12 residues. Germline V gives CDR1 MNHEY, CDR2 SMNVEV (reference sequence). The V and J ends lost 8 bases and 8 bases, in that order; junction bases with no gene match: 7. CDR3 nucleotide sequence: TGTGCCAGCTACAGGGGGAAAAGGGGCTACACCTTC. Its translation is CASYRGKRGYTF.

The rearrangement uses TRBV6-5 and TRBJ1-5, with a possible D match to TRBD1 (5 bases). CDR1 is MNHEY, CDR2 SVGAGI, per germline. The CDR3 sequence is 15 residues long. The V and J ends lost 4 bases and 3 bases respectively, with 13 bases between them. CDR3 protein: CASSSDTQPNQPQHF. The CDR3 DNA follows: TGTGCCAGCAGTTCGGACACCCAACCCAATCAGCCCCAGCATTTT.